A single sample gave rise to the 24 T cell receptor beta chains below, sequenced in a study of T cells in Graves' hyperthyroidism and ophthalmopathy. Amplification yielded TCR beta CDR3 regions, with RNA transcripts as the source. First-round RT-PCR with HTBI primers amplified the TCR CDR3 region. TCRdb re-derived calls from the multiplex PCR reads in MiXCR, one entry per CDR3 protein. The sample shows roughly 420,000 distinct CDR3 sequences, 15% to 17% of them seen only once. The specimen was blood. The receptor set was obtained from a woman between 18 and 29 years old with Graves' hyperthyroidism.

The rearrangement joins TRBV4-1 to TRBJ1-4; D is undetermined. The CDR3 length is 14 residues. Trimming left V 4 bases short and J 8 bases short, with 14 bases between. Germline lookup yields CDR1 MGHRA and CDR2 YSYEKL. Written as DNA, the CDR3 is TGCGCCAGCAGCCCTCTCTTGGAAGGAGAAAAACTGTTTTTT. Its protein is CASSPLLEGEKLFF.

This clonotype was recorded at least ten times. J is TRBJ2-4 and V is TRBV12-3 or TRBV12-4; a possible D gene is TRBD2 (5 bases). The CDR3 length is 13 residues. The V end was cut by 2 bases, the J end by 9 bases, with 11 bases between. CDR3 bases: TGTGCCAGCAGTTTATTGGACTGGGGCATTCAGTACTTC. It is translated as CASSLLDWGIQYF.

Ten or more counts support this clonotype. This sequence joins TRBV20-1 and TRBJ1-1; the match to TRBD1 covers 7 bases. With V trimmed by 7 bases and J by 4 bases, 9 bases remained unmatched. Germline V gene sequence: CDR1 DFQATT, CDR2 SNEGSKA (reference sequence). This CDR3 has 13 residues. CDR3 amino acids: CSVMTGTLTEAFF. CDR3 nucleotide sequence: TGCAGTGTCATGACAGGGACCCTCACTGAAGCTTTCTTT.

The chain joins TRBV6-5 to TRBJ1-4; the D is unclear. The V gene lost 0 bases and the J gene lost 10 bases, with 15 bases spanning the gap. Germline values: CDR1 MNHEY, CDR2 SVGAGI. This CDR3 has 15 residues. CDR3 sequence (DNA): TGTGCCAGCAGTTACTCGGGCCGATATCGTGGAAAACTGTTTTTT. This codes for CASSYSGRYRGKLFF.

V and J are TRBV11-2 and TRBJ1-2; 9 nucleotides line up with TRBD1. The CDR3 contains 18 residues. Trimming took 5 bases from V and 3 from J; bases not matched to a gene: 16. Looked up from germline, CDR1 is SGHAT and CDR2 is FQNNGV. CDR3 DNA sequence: TGTGCCAGCAGCGGACACAGGGGGCGCGGACCCGTCGACTATGGCTACACCTTC. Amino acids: CASSGHRGRGPVDYGYTF. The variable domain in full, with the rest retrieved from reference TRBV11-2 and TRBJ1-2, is EAGVAQSPRYKIIEKRQSVAFWCNPISGHATLYWYQQILGQGPKLLIQFQNNGVVDDSQLPKDRFSAERLKGVDSTLKIQPAKLEDSAVYLCASSGHRGRGPVDYGYTFGSGTRLTVV.

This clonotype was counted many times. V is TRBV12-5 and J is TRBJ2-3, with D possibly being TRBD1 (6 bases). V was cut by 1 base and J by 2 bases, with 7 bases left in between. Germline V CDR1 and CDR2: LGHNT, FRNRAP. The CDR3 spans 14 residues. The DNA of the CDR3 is TGTGCTAGTGGTTTGGGACAGGACACAGATACGCAGTATTTT. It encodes CASGLGQDTDTQYF.

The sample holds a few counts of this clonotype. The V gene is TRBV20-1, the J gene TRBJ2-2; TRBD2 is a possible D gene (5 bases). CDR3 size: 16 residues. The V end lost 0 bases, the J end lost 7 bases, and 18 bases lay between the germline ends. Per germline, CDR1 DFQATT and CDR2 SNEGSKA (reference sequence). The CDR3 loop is CSARDVWLAPVGELFF. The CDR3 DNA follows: TGCAGTGCTAGAGATGTATGGCTAGCTCCGGTCGGGGAGCTGTTTTTT.

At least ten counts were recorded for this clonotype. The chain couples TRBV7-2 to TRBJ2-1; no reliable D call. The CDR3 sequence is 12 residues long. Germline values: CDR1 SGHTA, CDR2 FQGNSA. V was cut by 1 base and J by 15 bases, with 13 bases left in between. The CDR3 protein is CASSLDRLVGFF. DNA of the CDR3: TGTGCCAGCAGCTTAGATAGGCTAGTTGGGTTCTTC.

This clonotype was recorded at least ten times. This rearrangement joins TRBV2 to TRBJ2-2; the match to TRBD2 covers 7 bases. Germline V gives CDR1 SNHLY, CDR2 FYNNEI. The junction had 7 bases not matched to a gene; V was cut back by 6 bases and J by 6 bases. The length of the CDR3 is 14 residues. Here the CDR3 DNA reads TGTGCCAGCAGGATAAGCGGGATCCCCGGGGAGCTGTTTTTT. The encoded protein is CASRISGIPGELFF.

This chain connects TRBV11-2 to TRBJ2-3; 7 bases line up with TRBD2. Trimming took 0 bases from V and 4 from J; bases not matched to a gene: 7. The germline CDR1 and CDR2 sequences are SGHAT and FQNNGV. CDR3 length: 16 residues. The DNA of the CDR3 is TGTGCCAGCAGCTTAGATTGGGCGGGAGCGGCAGATACGCAGTATTTT. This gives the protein CASSLDWAGAADTQYF.

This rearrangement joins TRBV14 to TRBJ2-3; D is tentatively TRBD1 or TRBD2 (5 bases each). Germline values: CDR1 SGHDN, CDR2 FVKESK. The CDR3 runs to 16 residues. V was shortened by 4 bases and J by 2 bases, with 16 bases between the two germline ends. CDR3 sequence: CASSLKPGPDTDTQYF. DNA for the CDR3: TGTGCCAGCAGCCTTAAACCGGGGCCCGACACAGATACGCAGTATTTT.

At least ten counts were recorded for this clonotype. Here the CDR3 DNA reads TGTGCCAGCAGTATTGAAGGGTATTCTGAAGCTTTCTTT. This sequence encodes CASSIEGYSEAFF. The gene calls are TRBV2 and TRBJ1-1; D ambiguous. Germline assignment: CDR1 SNHLY and CDR2 FYNNEI. The CDR3 has 13 amino acids. V dropped 5 bases and J dropped 6 bases, with 13 bases sitting between them.

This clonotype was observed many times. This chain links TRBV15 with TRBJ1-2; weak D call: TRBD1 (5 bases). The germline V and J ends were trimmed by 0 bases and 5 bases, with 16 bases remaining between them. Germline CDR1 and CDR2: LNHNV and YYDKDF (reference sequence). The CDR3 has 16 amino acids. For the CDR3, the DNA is TGTGCCACCAGCAGAGATCCGGAAGGGGTTCATTATGGCTACACCTTC. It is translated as CATSRDPEGVHYGYTF.

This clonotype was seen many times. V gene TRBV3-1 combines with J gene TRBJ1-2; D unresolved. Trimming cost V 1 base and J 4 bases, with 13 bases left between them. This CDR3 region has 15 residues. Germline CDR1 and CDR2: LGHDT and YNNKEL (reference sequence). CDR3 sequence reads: CASSQGGGSGYGYTF. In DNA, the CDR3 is TGTGCCAGCAGCCAAGGCGGAGGATCGGGCTATGGCTACACCTTC. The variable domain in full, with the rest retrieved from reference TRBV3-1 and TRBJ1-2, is DTAVSQTPKYLVTQMGNDKSIKCEQNLGHDTMYWYKQDSKKFLKIMFSYNNKELIINETVPNRFSPKSPDKAHLNLHINSLELGDSAVYFCASSQGGGSGYGYTFGSGTRLTVV.

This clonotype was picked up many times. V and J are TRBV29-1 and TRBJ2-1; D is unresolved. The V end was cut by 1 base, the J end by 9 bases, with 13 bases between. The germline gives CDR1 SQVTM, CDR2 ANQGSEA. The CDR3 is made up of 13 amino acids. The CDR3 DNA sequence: TGCAGCGTTGAAGGGTCCTGGTGGGGTGAGCAGTTCTTC. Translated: CSVEGSWWGEQFF.

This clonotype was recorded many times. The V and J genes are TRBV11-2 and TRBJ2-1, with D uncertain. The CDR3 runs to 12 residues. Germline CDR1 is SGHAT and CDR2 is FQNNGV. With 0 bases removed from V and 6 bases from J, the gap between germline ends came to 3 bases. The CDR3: CASSLDSNEQFF. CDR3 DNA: TGTGCCAGCAGCTTAGATAGCAATGAGCAGTTCTTC.

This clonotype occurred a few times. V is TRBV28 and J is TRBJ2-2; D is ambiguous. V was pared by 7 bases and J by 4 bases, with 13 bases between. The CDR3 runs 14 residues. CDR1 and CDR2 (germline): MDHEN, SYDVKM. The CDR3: CASTTPTLTGELFF. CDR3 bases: TGTGCCAGCACCACCCCGACCCTCACCGGGGAGCTGTTTTTT.

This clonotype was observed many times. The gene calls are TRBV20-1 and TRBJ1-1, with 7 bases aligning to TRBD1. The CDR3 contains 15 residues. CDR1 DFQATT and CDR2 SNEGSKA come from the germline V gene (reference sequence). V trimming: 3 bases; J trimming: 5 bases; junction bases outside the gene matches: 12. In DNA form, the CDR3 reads TGCAGTGCTAGGGCCGTACAGGGGAGGGGTACTGAAGCTTTCTTT. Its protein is CSARAVQGRGTEAFF.

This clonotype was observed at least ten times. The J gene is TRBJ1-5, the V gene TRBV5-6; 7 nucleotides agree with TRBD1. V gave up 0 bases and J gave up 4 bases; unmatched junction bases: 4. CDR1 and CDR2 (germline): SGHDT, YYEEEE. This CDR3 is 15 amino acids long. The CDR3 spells CASSLAGTVNQPQHF. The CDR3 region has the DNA TGTGCCAGCAGCTTGGCCGGGACAGTTAATCAGCCCCAGCATTTT.

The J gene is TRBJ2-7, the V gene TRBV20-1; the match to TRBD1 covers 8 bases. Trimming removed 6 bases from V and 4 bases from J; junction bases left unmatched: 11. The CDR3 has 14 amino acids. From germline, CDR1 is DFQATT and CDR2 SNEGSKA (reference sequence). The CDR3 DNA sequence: TGCAGTGCAAATAGACTGGGACAGGAATACGAGCAGTACTTC. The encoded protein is CSANRLGQEYEQYF.

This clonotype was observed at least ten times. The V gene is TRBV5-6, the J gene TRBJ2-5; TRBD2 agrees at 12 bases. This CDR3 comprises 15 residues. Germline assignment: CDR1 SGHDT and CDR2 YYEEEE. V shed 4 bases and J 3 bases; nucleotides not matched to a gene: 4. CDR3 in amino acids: CASSPLAGGEETQYF. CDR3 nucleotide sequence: TGTGCCAGCAGCCCCCTAGCGGGAGGGGAAGAGACCCAGTACTTC.

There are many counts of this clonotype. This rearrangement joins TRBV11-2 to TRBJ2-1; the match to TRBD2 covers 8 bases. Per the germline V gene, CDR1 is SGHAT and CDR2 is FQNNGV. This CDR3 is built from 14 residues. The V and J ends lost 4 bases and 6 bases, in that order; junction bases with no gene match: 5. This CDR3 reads CASSSKTSANEQFF. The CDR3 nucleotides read TGTGCCAGCAGCTCCAAGACTAGCGCCAATGAGCAGTTCTTC.

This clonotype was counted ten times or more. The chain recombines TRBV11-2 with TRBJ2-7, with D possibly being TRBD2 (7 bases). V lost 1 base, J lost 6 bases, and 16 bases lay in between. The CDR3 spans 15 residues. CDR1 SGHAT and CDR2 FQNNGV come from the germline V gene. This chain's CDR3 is CASSLGGGRRSEQYF. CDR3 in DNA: TGTGCCAGCAGCTTAGGGGGGGGCCGACGGTCCGAGCAGTACTTC.

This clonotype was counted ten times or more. The CDR3 DNA reads as TGCAGCACAACCAGGACTAGCGGGAGGAATGAGCAGTTCTTC. Its protein product is CSTTRTSGRNEQFF. The chain joins TRBV20-1 to TRBJ2-1, with 14 bases identical to TRBD2. The CDR3 loop spans 14 amino acids. Germline CDR1 and CDR2: DFQATT and SNEGSKA (reference sequence).